The source of this T cell receptor beta chain is a study of T cell responses to AZD1222 COVID-19 vaccine. This CDR3 is built from 16 residues. Germline lookup yields CDR1 SGDLS and CDR2 YYNGEE. V dropped 0 bases and J dropped 2; count of bases not matched to a gene: 6. TCRdb's copy holds only in-frame clones and misses some; the assay was immunoSEQ multiplex PCR. The table shows some 150,000 clones, with about 93% occurring only once. This sequence was found in an adult in good health. The sample consisted of peripheral blood, taken on day 0 of AZD1222 vaccination. The rearrangement uses TRBV9 and TRBJ1-2; 8 nucleotides align to TRBD1. The CDR3 coding sequence is TGTGCCAGCAGCGTAGGGACAGGGTGGGGCAACTATGGCTACACCTTC. Encoded protein: CASSVGTGWGNYGYTF.